This TCR beta chain was sequenced in a study of T-cell memory formation after mild COVID-19. Points from the study as a whole: Researchers could not confirm that second-wave clones peaking on day 37 targeted SARS-CoV-2.

Trimming removed 0 bases at V and 6 bases at J, with 11 bases between. In germline, CDR1 is KGHSH, CDR2 LQKENI. CDR3 length equals 14 residues. TCRdb re-derived calls from the 5' RACE reads in MiXCR, one entry per CDR3 protein. This table holds around 450,000 distinct CDR3 sequences, 20% to 25% found once. Comment on this clonotype: The antigen remains unidentified.

The J gene is TRBJ1-1, the V gene TRBV18, with a tentative D call TRBD1 (6 bases). The material sequenced was PBMCs or a T cell subset sorted from them (not recorded which). This TCR derives from an adult woman who had mild COVID-19 (a few samples of this study predate the infection). Cell type and time point are not known. CDR3 nucleotide sequence: TGTGCCAGCTCACCACCACCCGCAGGGGCTGAAGCTTTCTTT. Translation: CASSPPPAGAEAFF.